A single count supports the clone carrying this T cell receptor (beta chain). During active infection, Seattle patients enrolled and were then monitored through disease. This entry is derived from a study of blood T cell repertoires in COVID-19. Study background: The study drew acute and convalescent COVID-19 samples from the United States, Italy and Spain. From T cells, B-cell-depleted T cells, or PBMCs came the material, which was cDNA or gDNA.

In the original processing: How many nucleated cells were present was estimated from reference gene primer amplification. Some clones are missing from TCRdb's copy, which holds only in-frame ones; the method was immunoSEQ multiplex PCR. V, J and clone size derive from that table, while D and trimming were established from the DNA sequence. The profile shows 85,000 to 100,000 clones, 88% of them singletons. The junction had 10 bases not matched to a gene; V was cut back by 6 bases and J by 7 bases. This CDR3 spans 16 amino acids. In germline, CDR1 is SNHLY, CDR2 FYNNEI. The sequencing input was peripheral blood. This rearrangement joins TRBV2 to TRBJ2-3, with 13 bases that match TRBD2. The TCR sequence derives from a man aged 45-60 years with COVID-19, enrolled during active disease. Here the CDR3 reads CASSQTSGGGRNTQYF. The CDR3 DNA reads TGTGCCAGCAGCCAAACTAGCGGGGGGGGTCGAAATACGCAGTATTTT. The full variable domain, completed using reference TRBV2 and TRBJ2-3, is EPEVTQTPSHQVTQMGQEVILRCVPISNHLYFYWYRQILGQKVEFLVSFYNNEISEKSEIFDDQFSVERPDGSNFTLKIRSTKLEDSAMYFCASSQTSGGGRNTQYFGPGTRLTVL.